This TCR beta chain appears in the sequencing data of a study of blood T cell repertoires in COVID-19 (dated by TCRdb to about 2020). A note on the overall study: Collaborator samples came from the United States, Italy and Spain and covered acute and convalescent phases of COVID-19. The samples were drawn from two sources: the first 160 participants of the ongoing ImmuneRACE study, and 1,200 or so subjects contributed by 6 global collaborators. Subjects who had been exposed to COVID-19, were actively infected with it, or had recovered from it provided the deeply sampled blood TCRbeta repertoires that made up the dataset. The prospective study material was composed of cDNA or gDNA derived from T cells, B-cell-depleted T cells, or PBMCs. A de-identified subject ID, COVID-19 status, age in years and sex were almost always included in the sample metadata. Where available, HLA class I and class II types were taken from metadata supplied by the sample provider and were not determined by assay-based typing. The repertoires were released in a freely available public database intended as a resource for research on the immune response to SARS-CoV-2.

CDR1 LNHDA and CDR2 SQIVND were looked up in the germline V gene (reference sequence). V loses 7 bases of germline sequence and J loses 0 bases, and the interval between the two ends is 9 bases. The CDR3 spans 13 residues, from the cysteine through the phenylalanine. Only the CDR3 DNA stays, 39 bases, in frame from base 1. In the prospective study, participants were about 18 to 100 years old, resided in fewer than 25 geographic areas of the United States, and were enrolled through a virtual design. To assign participants to cohorts, the prospective study relied on clinical history that participants themselves reported in a screening survey and a study questionnaire. Recovered participants in ImmuneRACE Cohort 3 were defined as having two consecutive negative NP/OP PCR tests, clearance from a healthcare professional, or resolution of symptoms. In the prospective study, whole blood, serum and a nasopharyngeal or oropharyngeal swab were collected from each participant by mobile phlebotomists. Participants in the prospective study had the option to provide additional blood draws and questionnaires over a roughly two-month period. Before DNA extraction, prospective study blood samples were shipped either frozen or at room temperature.

Points the paper makes about the study in general: The amount of clinical and demographic metadata varied by source and participant and was provided uncurated.

To note about this clone: Its antigen is still unknown. No clone much larger than this one lies a single base away; base qualities are absent.

TCRbeta CDR3 regions were amplified from genomic DNA using the immunoSEQ Assay, a bias-controlled multiplex PCR. For the original study's pipeline: The number of nucleated cells in each sample was estimated by amplification of reference gene primers within the assay. To quantify the absolute abundance of each unique TCRbeta CDR3 rearrangement, sequence reads were collapsed and filtered. For each sample, productive Simpson clonality was calculated by taking the square root of Simpson's diversity index across productive rearrangements. TCRdb holds this immuneACCESS table with in-frame rearrangements only. Some clones are missing; in checked studies, unresolved V genes explain under half, and the rest has no known cause. The DNA gave D and trimming, while V, J and clone size come from that table. The sample profile shows 200,000 to 300,000 clones; around 89% of them were found once. The ten largest account for 3.5% to 5% of the sample.

This clonotype was sampled from a young woman who had recovered from COVID-19. The chain employs TRBV19 and TRBJ2-5; TRBD1 is perhaps the D gene, given 5 matching bases. Sequenced material: PBMCs or T cells enriched from blood (not recorded which). The CDR3: CASTDRYQETQYF. The DNA sequence reads TGTGCCAGTACTGACAGATACCAAGAGACCCAGTACTTC.